The 32 T cell receptor beta chains below come from one sample, sequenced in a study of T cell repertoires in cytomegalovirus infection. TCRdb re-called the reads with MiXCR, one entry per CDR3 protein. The sample contains around 740,000 distinct CDR3 sequences, less than 40% of which appear only once. Specimen: PBMCs. Receptors originate from a human donor in good health (CMV status not recorded). Some clones in this sample may be carry-over from other donors' samples.

This clonotype was seen more than once but under ten times. V usage is TRBV19 and J usage is TRBJ1-3; D gene unclear. The CDR3 covers 15 residues. V lost 3 bases and J lost 4, with 13 bases in between. Germline CDR1 reads LNHDA; CDR2 reads SQIVND (reference sequence). The CDR3 DNA reads as TGTGCCAGTAGTATGACCGGGAGTGTCGGAAACACCATATATTTT. Protein sequence: CASSMTGSVGNTIYF.

There are a few counts of this clonotype. CDR3 DNA: TGTGCCAGCAGTTTTGTCCGGGACCCCACAGATACGCAGTATTTT. The encoded protein is CASSFVRDPTDTQYF. The rearrangement joins TRBV6-1 to TRBJ2-3; D is perhaps TRBD1 or TRBD2 (5 bases each). This CDR3 has 15 amino acids. The germline gives CDR1 MNHNS, CDR2 SASEGT. With 5 bases removed from V and 2 bases from J, the gap between germline ends came to 14 bases.

This clonotype has at least ten counts. One junction end disagrees with the germline gene, perhaps due to a read error. J is TRBJ1-5 and V is TRBV7-7; 9 bases fit TRBD1. The germline V gene has CDR1 SSHAT and CDR2 FNYEAQ (reference sequence). The CDR3 spans 19 residues. CDR3 DNA: TGTGCTAGCAGCCCCCCCGAGGGACAGGGAGGAGGGGGCAATCAGCCCCAGCATTTT. Amino acids: CASSPPEGQGGGGNQPQHF.

The sample holds many counts of this clonotype. The rearrangement links TRBV7-8 to TRBJ2-7; TRBD2 is a possible D gene (5 bases). Per the germline V gene, CDR1 is SGHVS and CDR2 is FQNEAQ. The CDR3 contains 14 residues. V lost 0 bases and J lost 1, with 7 bases in between. CDR3 in amino acids: CASSLARLSYEQYF. DNA for the CDR3: TGTGCCAGCAGCTTAGCACGACTATCCTACGAGCAGTACTTC. The whole variable domain, filled in from reference TRBV7-8 and TRBJ2-7, reads GAGVSQSPRYKVAKRGQDVALRCDPISGHVSLFWYQQALGQGPEFLTYFQNEAQLDKSGLPSDRFFAERPEGSVSTLKIQRTQQEDSAVYLCASSLARLSYEQYFGPGTRLTVT.

To note about this clonotype: The final CDR3 position lacks the conserved phenylalanine or tryptophan, pointing to a likely read error. No DNA is shown, since the ends of the CDR3 on it are uncertain; the CDR3 is the one TCRdb lists. The V gene is TRBV7-2, the J gene TRBJ2-4; the table's D call, TRBD2, has no DNA check behind it. Both ends counted, the CDR3 spans 14 residues. Per germline, CDR1 SGHTA and CDR2 FQGNSA. CDR3 in amino acids: CASSLEGSGRGRYC.

This clonotype showed up just a few times. V is TRBV2 and J is TRBJ2-1, with 10 bases fitting TRBD1. This CDR3 comprises 13 residues. V lost 6 bases and J lost 8; bases outside the gene matches: 4. Looked up from germline, CDR1 is SNHLY and CDR2 is FYNNEI. The CDR3 DNA reads TGTGCCAGCAGCCGGGACAGGGGCGATGAGCAGTTCTTC. Protein sequence: CASSRDRGDEQFF.

Comments on this clonotype: One base away lies a much larger clone, so this may be a sequencing read error. Likely a read error: the CDR3 ends without its conserved phenylalanine or tryptophan. The chain uses TRBV7-6 and TRBJ2-5; D not resolved. The germline V and J ends were trimmed by 6 bases and 1 base, with 15 bases remaining between them. Germline CDR1 SGHVS, CDR2 FNYEAQ. This CDR3 has 15 residues. CDR3 sequence (DNA): TGTGCCAGCAGGCTGGGATCGGTAATCCAAGAGACCCAGTACTTA. The encoded protein is CASRLGSVIQETQYL.

This chain uses TRBV7-6 with TRBJ2-3; 12 nucleotides align to TRBD2. CDR3 length: 17 residues. CDR1 SGHVS and CDR2 FNYEAQ come from the germline V gene. V was clipped by 5 bases and J by 6 bases; unmatched bases: 12. CDR3 sequence reads: CASSDLLAGGSRDTQYF. CDR3 in DNA: TGTGCCAGCAGCGACCTACTAGCGGGGGGATCGAGGGATACGCAGTATTTT.

As to this clonotype: The conserved phenylalanine or tryptophan normally closing the CDR3 is absent here, so this likely arose from a read error. The chain combines TRBV7-9 with TRBJ2-5, with 10 bases lining up with TRBD1. The CDR3 extends over 18 amino acids. The V segment lost 0 bases and the J segment 4 bases; nucleotides outside the gene matches: 11. Looked up from germline, CDR1 is SEHNR and CDR2 is FQNEAQ (reference sequence). CDR3 sequence: CASSLAPRDRGLPETQYL. As DNA, the CDR3 is TGTGCCAGCAGCTTAGCGCCCCGGGACAGGGGTCTTCCAGAGACCCAGTACTTA.

A remark on this clonotype: This CDR3 fails to terminate in the conserved phenylalanine or tryptophan, so it likely reflects a read error. This chain links TRBV12-3 or TRBV12-4 with TRBJ1-5; 7 nucleotides agree with TRBD1. The CDR3 extends over 14 amino acids. With V trimmed by 6 bases and J by 6 bases, 8 bases remained unmatched. This CDR3 is CASRFQGEGQPQHC. CDR3 DNA sequence: TGTGCCAGCAGATTCCAGGGGGAGGGTCAGCCCCAGCATTGT.

V usage is TRBV27 and J usage is TRBJ2-3; D gene ambiguous. The V gene lost 4 bases and the J gene lost 5 bases, with 19 bases spanning the gap. The CDR3 sequence is 16 residues long. The germline gives CDR1 MNHEY, CDR2 SMNVEV (reference sequence). CDR3 protein: CASSSPQNLGRDTQYF. DNA of the CDR3: TGTGCCAGCAGTTCCCCCCAGAACCTCGGAAGAGATACGCAGTATTTT.

J is TRBJ1-4 and V is TRBV2; the D is unclear. The CDR3 sequence is 14 residues long. Germline CDR1 is SNHLY and CDR2 is FYNNEI. Trimming removed 3 bases from V and 2 bases from J, with 7 bases in between. CDR3 coding DNA: TGTGCCAGCAGTGAGAGCTCCACTAATGAAAAACTGTTTTTT. Amino acids: CASSESSTNEKLFF.

Concerning this clonotype: Given the absence of the conserved phenylalanine or tryptophan at the CDR3 end, a read error is likely. The chain combines TRBV12-3 or TRBV12-4 with TRBJ2-7, with D perhaps TRBD1 or TRBD2 (5 bases each). The ends were cut back, 6 bases at V and 2 bases at J, with 17 bases in the middle. This CDR3 spans 15 amino acids. The CDR3 region is CASSTRRDRPYEQYL. Here the CDR3 DNA reads TGTGCCAGCAGCACCCGACGGGACCGCCCCTACGAGCAGTACTTA.

This CDR3 is CASSAAPTSGPYNEQFF. The CDR3 DNA follows: TGTGCCAGCAGCGCAGCCCCCACTAGCGGACCCTACAATGAGCAGTTCTTC. The chain is built from TRBV9 and TRBJ2-1; TRBD2 matches 8 bases. The CDR3 length is 17 residues. CDR1 and CDR2 (germline): SGDLS, YYNGEE. V was pared by 3 bases and J by 2 bases, with 10 bases of the junction left unmatched.

This clonotype has only a few counts. The chain's CDR3 is CASSLAFEAFF. CDR3 in DNA: TGTGCCAGCAGCTTAGCTTTTGAAGCTTTCTTT. This chain uses TRBV7-2 with TRBJ1-1; D is unclear. The V and J ends lost 0 bases and 7 bases respectively, with 3 bases between them. Germline V CDR1 and CDR2: SGHTA, FQGNSA. The CDR3 runs to 11 residues.

As to this clonotype: Because the CDR3 is missing its conserved closing phenylalanine or tryptophan, this is likely a read error. The V gene is TRBV15, the J gene TRBJ2-7, with D perhaps matching TRBD1 (5 bases). The V and J ends lost 5 bases and 0 bases respectively, with 14 bases between them. Per germline, CDR1 LNHNV and CDR2 YYDKDF (reference sequence). The CDR3 sequence is 15 residues long. The CDR3 DNA reads as TGTGCCACCAGCGTCCTGACAGAGGACTCCTACGAGCAGTACTTA. It translates to CATSVLTEDSYEQYL.

The gene calls are TRBV19 and TRBJ2-7, with D perhaps matching TRBD2 (5 bases). This CDR3 comprises 14 residues. V lost 5 bases to trimming and J lost 0 bases, with 11 bases between them. The germline CDR1 and CDR2 sequences are LNHDA and SQIVND (reference sequence). The CDR3 nucleotides read TGTGCCAGTAGTCCCGACCGGGACTCCTACGAGCAGTACTTC. Its translation: CASSPDRDSYEQYF.

This clonotype has a count of ten or more. V and J are TRBV7-8 and TRBJ1-5; possible D gene TRBD1, 6 bases. CDR1 and CDR2 from the germline V gene are SGHVS and FQNEAQ. V lost 1 base, J lost 0 bases, and 16 bases lay in between. This CDR3 comprises 18 residues. The DNA of the CDR3 is TGTGCCAGCAGCTTAGTGTCGTCAGGGGATTATAGCAATCAGCCCCAGCATTTT. It yields the protein CASSLVSSGDYSNQPQHF.

The chain joins TRBV28 to TRBJ2-2; D is unresolved. CDR1 is MDHEN, CDR2 SYDVKM, per germline. Trimming stripped 7 bases from V and 6 bases from J, with 12 bases between. There are 13 residues in the CDR3. CDR3 in amino acids: CASTPDVAGELFF. The CDR3 DNA reads TGTGCCAGCACTCCCGACGTCGCCGGGGAGCTGTTTTTT.

CDR3 sequence: CSAGTSANNEQFF. CDR3 DNA: TGCAGTGCCGGGACTAGCGCCAACAATGAGCAGTTCTTC. The chain combines TRBV20-1 with TRBJ2-1, with 10 bases identical to TRBD2. Per the germline V gene, CDR1 is DFQATT and CDR2 is SNEGSKA (reference sequence). This CDR3 has 13 amino acids. V dropped 6 bases and J dropped 5; count of bases not matched to a gene: 4.

The chain couples TRBV19 to TRBJ2-3; D gene unclear. Trimming removed 5 bases from V and 4 bases from J, with 16 bases in between. Germline CDR1 reads LNHDA; CDR2 reads SQIVND (reference sequence). The CDR3 covers 15 residues. The CDR3 sequence: CASSSEVNRPDTQYF. CDR3 DNA: TGTGCCAGTAGTTCTGAAGTTAACCGGCCAGATACGCAGTATTTT.

This clonotype was counted between two and nine times. This chain connects TRBV11-2 to TRBJ1-5; no definite D call. Germline CDR1 SGHAT, CDR2 FQNNGV. Trimming took 2 bases from V and 11 from J, leaving 13 bases between them. The CDR3 is made up of 13 amino acids. The CDR3 loop is CASSLYDGRTQHF. As DNA, the CDR3 is TGTGCCAGCAGCTTATACGATGGAAGGACCCAGCATTTT.

This chain links TRBV14 with TRBJ1-3, with a possible D match to TRBD1 (6 bases). The CDR3 extends over 16 amino acids. V dropped 0 bases and J dropped 0 bases, with 9 bases sitting between them. CDR1 is SGHDN, CDR2 FVKESK, per germline. The CDR3 nucleotides read TGTGCCAGCAGCCAAGAACAGGGTATCTCTGGAAACACCATATATTTT. Encoded protein: CASSQEQGISGNTIYF.

The V call is TRBV5-1, the J call TRBJ2-1, with a weak D call TRBD2 (6 bases). Germline V CDR1 and CDR2: SGHRS, YFSETQ. CDR3 size: 17 residues. Deletions cut 0 bases from V and 3 bases from J, with 16 bases between. The CDR3 loop reads CASSLAAGSGGYNEQFF. CDR3 in DNA: TGCGCCAGCAGCTTGGCGGCCGGGAGCGGAGGCTACAATGAGCAGTTCTTC.

The rearrangement uses TRBV20-1 and TRBJ1-6; 7 bases agree with TRBD1. Germline V gene lookup returns CDR1 DFQATT and CDR2 SNEGSKA (reference sequence). CDR3 length: 15 residues. The ends lost 3 bases at V and 10 bases at J; junction bases unmatched: 12. This chain's CDR3 is CSASDADRPGSPLHF. As DNA, the CDR3 is TGCAGTGCTAGCGATGCGGACAGGCCGGGGTCACCCCTCCACTTT.

The chain carries TRBV24-1 and TRBJ1-5, with D possibly TRBD1 on 6 matching bases. The CDR3 spans 15 residues. Germline-derived CDR1 and CDR2 are KGHDR and SFDVKD. The ends were cut back, 9 bases at V and 0 bases at J, with 14 bases in the middle. The CDR3 DNA reads as TGTGCCACCGCTAGCGGACAGTATAGCAATCAGCCCCAGCATTTT. Amino acids: CATASGQYSNQPQHF.

This clonotype turned up a few times. This chain joins TRBV14 and TRBJ1-3; D is uncertain. CDR1 is SGHDN, CDR2 FVKESK, per germline. Trimming stripped 2 bases from V and 0 bases from J, with 14 bases between. CDR3 length: 17 amino acids. This chain's CDR3 is CASSQLGSPSSGNTIYF. In nucleotides, the CDR3 is TGTGCCAGCAGCCAATTGGGCAGCCCGAGCTCTGGAAACACCATATATTTT.

The sample holds many counts of this clonotype. The rearrangement uses TRBV7-8 and TRBJ2-5; D is ambiguous. CDR1 and CDR2 from the germline V gene are SGHVS and FQNEAQ. This CDR3 is built from 15 residues. V was cut by 3 bases and J by 1 base, with 12 bases left in between. The CDR3 loop reads CASSLPGSRQETQYF. The CDR3 region has the DNA TGTGCCAGCAGCTTGCCTGGATCACGCCAAGAGACCCAGTACTTC.

For this clonotype: A read error may explain this, as a much larger clone is one base away. Since the CDR3 does not end with the conserved phenylalanine or tryptophan, this likely comes from a read error. The chain joins TRBV29-1 to TRBJ1-2; D is uncertain. The length of the CDR3 is 11 residues. The germline V gene encodes CDR1 SQVTM and CDR2 ANQGSEA. Trimming took 3 bases from V and 1 from J, leaving 3 bases between them. DNA of the CDR3: TGCAGCGTTGACAGTAACTATGGCTACACCCTC. The encoded protein is CSVDSNYGYTL.

This clonotype has ten or more counts. The CDR3 protein is CASSEARARGSYGYTF. The DNA for the CDR3 is TGTGCCAGCAGTGAAGCACGAGCCAGGGGGAGCTATGGCTACACCTTC. J is TRBJ1-2 and V is TRBV2, with 7 positions matching TRBD1. The length of the CDR3 is 16 residues. The V gene end was trimmed by 0 bases and the J gene end by 4 bases; junction bases not matched to a gene: 8. The germline gives CDR1 SNHLY, CDR2 FYNNEI.

There are a few counts of this clonotype. The V call is TRBV5-1, the J call TRBJ2-1, with 9 bases identical to TRBD1. Germline assignment: CDR1 SGHRS and CDR2 YFSETQ. The CDR3 is 16 amino acids. J gave up 4 bases and V 6 bases, and 11 bases lay outside the gene matches. In DNA form, the CDR3 reads TGCGCCAGCACGGGTGGATCGACAGGGGGGTACAATGAGCAGTTCTTC. As protein: CASTGGSTGGYNEQFF.

The chain is built from TRBV6-1 and TRBJ1-6, with D possibly being TRBD1 (5 bases). Trimming took off 5 bases at V and 7 bases at J, with 18 bases between the two ends. CDR3 size: 16 residues. Per germline, CDR1 MNHNS and CDR2 SASEGT. The CDR3 spells CASSTRTAGENSPLHF. The DNA of the CDR3 is TGTGCCAGCAGTACCAGGACGGCGGGGGAAAATTCACCCCTCCACTTT.